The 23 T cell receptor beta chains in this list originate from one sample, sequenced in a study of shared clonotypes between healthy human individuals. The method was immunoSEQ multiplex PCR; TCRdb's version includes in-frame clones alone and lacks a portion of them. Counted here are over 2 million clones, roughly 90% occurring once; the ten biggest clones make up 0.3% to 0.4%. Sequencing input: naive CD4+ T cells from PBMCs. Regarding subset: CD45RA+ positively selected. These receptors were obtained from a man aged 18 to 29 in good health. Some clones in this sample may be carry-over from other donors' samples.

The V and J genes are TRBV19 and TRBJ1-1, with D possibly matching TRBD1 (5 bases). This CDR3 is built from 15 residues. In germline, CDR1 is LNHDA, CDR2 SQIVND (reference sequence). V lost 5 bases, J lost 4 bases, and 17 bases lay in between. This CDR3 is CASSPVPGRGTEAFF. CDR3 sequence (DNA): TGTGCCAGTAGTCCCGTTCCAGGAAGGGGCACTGAAGCTTTCTTT.

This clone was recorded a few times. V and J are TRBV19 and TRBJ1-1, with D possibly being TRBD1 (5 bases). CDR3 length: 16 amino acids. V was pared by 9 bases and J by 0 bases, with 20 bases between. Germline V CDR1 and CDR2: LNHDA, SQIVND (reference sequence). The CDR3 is CASCSRISRVNTEAFF. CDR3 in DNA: TGTGCCAGCTGTTCTCGTATTAGCAGGGTGAACACTGAAGCTTTCTTT. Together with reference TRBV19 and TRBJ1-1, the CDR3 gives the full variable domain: DGGITQSPKYLFRKEGQNVTLSCEQNLNHDAMYWYRQDPGQGLRLIYYSQIVNDFQKGDIAEGYSVSREKKESFPLTVTSAQKNPTAFYLCASCSRISRVNTEAFFGQGTRLTVV.

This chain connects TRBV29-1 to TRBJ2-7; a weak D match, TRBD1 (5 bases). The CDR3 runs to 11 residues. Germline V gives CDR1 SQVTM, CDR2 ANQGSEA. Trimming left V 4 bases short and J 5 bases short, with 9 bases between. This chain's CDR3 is CSVARADEQYF. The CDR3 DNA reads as TGCAGCGTTGCCAGGGCAGACGAGCAGTACTTC.

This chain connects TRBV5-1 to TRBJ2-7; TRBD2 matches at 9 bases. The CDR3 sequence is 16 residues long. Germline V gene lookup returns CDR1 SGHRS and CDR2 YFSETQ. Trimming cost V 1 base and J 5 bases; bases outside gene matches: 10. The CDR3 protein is CASSLLDSGRSHEQYF. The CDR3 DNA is TGCGCCAGCAGCTTGTTGGATAGCGGGAGATCCCACGAGCAGTACTTC.

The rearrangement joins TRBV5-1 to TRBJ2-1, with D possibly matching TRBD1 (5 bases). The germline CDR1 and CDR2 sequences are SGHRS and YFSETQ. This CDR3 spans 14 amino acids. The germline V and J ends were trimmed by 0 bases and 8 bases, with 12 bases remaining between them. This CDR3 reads CASSLAQGEDEQFF. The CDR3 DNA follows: TGCGCCAGCAGCTTGGCCCAGGGCGAGGATGAGCAGTTCTTC.

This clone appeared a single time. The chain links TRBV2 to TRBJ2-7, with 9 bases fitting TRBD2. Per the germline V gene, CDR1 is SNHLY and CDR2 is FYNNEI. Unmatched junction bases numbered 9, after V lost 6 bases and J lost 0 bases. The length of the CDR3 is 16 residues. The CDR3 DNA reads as TGTGCCAGCAGCTTATCGACTAGCGGATCCTCCTACGAGCAGTACTTC. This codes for CASSLSTSGSSYEQYF.

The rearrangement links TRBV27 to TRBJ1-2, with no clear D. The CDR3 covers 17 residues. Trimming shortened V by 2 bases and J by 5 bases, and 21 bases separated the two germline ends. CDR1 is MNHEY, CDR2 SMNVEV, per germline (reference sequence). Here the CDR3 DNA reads TGTGCCAGCAGTTTACATAGTGGGGTTGGGAAAGGTTATGGCTACACCTTC. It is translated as CASSLHSGVGKGYGYTF.

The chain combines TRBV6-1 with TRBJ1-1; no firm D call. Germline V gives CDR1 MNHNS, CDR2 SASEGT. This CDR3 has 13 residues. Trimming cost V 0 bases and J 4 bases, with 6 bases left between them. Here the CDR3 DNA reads TGTGCCAGCAGTGAAGCAGGGCGCACTGAAGCTTTCTTT. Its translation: CASSEAGRTEAFF.

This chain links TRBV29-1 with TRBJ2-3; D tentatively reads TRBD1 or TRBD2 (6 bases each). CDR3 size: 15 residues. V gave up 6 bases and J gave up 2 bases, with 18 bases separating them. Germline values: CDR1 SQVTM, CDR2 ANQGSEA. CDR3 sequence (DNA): TGCAGCGTGGCCGGGACTCAGGGGTCCACAGATACGCAGTATTTT. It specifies CSVAGTQGSTDTQYF.

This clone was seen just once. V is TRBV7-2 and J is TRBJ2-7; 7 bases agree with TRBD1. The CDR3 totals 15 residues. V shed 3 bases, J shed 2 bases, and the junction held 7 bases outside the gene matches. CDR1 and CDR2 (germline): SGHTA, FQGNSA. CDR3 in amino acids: CASSFQPDRAYEQYF. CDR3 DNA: TGTGCCAGCAGCTTTCAACCCGACAGGGCCTACGAGCAGTACTTC.

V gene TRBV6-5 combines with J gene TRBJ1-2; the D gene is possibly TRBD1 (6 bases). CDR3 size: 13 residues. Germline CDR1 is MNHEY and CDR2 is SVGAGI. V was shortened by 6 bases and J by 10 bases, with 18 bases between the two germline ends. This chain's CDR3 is CASSPPGTKNYTF. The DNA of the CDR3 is TGTGCCAGCAGCCCCCCCGGGACAAAGAACTACACCTTC.

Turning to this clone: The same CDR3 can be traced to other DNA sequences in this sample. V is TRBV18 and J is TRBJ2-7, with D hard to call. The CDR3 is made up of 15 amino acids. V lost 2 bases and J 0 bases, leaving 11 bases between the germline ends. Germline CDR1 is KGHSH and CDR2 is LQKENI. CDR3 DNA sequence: TGTGCCAGCTCACCAAGGGTCGGCAGCTCCTACGAGCAGTACTTC. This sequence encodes CASSPRVGSSYEQYF. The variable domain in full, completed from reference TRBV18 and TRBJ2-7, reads NAGVMQNPRHLVRRRGQEARLRCSPMKGHSHVYWYRQLPEEGLKFMVYLQKENIIDESGMPKERFSAEFPKEGPSILRIQQVVRGDSAAYFCASSPRVGSSYEQYFGPGTRLTVT.

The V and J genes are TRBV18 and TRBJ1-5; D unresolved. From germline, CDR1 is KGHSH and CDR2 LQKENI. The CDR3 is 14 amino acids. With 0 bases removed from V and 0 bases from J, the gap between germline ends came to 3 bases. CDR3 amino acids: CASSPPYSNQPQHF. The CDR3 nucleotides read TGTGCCAGCTCACCACCCTATAGCAATCAGCCCCAGCATTTT.

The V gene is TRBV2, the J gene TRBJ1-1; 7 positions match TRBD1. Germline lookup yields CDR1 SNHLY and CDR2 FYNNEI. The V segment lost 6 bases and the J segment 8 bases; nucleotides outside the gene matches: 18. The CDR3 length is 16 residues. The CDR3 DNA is TGTGCCAGCAGGAAAGAAAGGGGGACAGCAATACAAGAAGCTTTCTTT. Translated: CASRKERGTAIQEAFF.

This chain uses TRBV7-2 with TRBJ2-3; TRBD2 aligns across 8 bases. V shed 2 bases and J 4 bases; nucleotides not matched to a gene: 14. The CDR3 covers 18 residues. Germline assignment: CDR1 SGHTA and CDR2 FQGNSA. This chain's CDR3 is CASSLRRQRAGGADTQYF. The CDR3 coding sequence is TGTGCCAGCAGCTTAAGGAGGCAGCGGGCCGGGGGGGCAGATACGCAGTATTTT.

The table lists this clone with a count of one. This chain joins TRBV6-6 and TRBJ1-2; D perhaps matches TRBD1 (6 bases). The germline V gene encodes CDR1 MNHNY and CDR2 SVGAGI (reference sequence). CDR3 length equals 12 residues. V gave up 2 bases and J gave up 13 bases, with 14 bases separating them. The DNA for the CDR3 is TGTGCCAGCAGTTACCGGACAGCCCCTCTCACCTTC. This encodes CASSYRTAPLTF.

The CDR3 region is CAWSYRGSNQPQHF. The CDR3 DNA is TGTGCCTGGAGTTACAGGGGGAGCAATCAGCCCCAGCATTTT. The chain recombines TRBV30 with TRBJ1-5; the match to TRBD1 covers 8 bases. J was trimmed by 1 base and V by 2 bases; bases with no gene match: 1. Germline V gene sequence: CDR1 GTSNPN, CDR2 SVGIG (reference sequence). The CDR3 has 14 residues.

The CDR3 loop is CASSPIAKNIQYF. CDR3 in DNA: TGTGCCAGCAGTCCCATAGCCAAAAACATTCAGTACTTC. J is TRBJ2-4 and V is TRBV7-9; D is unclear. CDR3 length: 13 amino acids. Germline assignment: CDR1 SEHNR and CDR2 FQNEAQ (reference sequence). The V end lost 6 bases, the J end lost 0 bases, and 6 bases lay between the germline ends. The complete variable domain, with remaining parts taken from reference TRBV7-9 and TRBJ2-4, reads DTGVSQNPRHKITKRGQNVTFRCDPISEHNRLYWYRQTLGQGPEFLTYFQNEAQLEKSRLLSDRFSAERPKGSFSTLEIQRTEQGDSAMYLCASSPIAKNIQYFGAGTRLSVL.

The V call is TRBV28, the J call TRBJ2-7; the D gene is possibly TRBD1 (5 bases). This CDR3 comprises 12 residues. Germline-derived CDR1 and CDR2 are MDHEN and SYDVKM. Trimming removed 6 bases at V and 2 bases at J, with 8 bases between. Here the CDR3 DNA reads TGTGCCAGCAGGACAGATCCCTACGAGCAGTACTTC. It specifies CASRTDPYEQYF.

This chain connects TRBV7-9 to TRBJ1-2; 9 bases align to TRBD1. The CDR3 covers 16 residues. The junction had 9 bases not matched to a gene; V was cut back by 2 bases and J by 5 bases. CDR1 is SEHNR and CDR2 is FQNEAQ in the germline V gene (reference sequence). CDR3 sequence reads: CASSLTGTGLGYGYTF. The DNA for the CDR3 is TGTGCCAGCAGCTTAACTGGGACAGGGTTGGGGTATGGCTACACCTTC. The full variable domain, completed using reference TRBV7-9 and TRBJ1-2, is DTGVSQNPRHKITKRGQNVTFRCDPISEHNRLYWYRQTLGQGPEFLTYFQNEAQLEKSRLLSDRFSAERPKGSFSTLEIQRTEQGDSAMYLCASSLTGTGLGYGYTFGSGTRLTVV.

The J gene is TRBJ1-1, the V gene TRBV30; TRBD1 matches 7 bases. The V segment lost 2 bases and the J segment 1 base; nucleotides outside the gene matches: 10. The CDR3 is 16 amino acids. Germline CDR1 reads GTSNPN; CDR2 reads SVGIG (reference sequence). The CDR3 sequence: CAWSSRSTGWNTEAFF. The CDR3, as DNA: TGTGCCTGGAGTTCCCGATCGACAGGGTGGAACACTGAAGCTTTCTTT.

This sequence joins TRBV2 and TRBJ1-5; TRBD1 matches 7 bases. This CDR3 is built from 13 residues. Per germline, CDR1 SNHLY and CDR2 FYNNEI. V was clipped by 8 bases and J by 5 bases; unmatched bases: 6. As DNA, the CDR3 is TGTGCCAGCGGTACTCAGGGGGATCAGCCCCAGCATTTT. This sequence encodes CASGTQGDQPQHF. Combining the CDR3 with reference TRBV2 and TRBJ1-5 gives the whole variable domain EPEVTQTPSHQVTQMGQEVILRCVPISNHLYFYWYRQILGQKVEFLVSFYNNEISEKSEIFDDQFSVERPDGSNFTLKIRSTKLEDSAMYFCASGTQGDQPQHFGDGTRLSIL.

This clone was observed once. CDR3 amino acids: CASSVQGGDYEQYF. The CDR3 coding sequence is TGTGCCAGTAGTGTACAGGGGGGGGACTACGAGCAGTACTTC. V usage is TRBV19 and J usage is TRBJ2-7, with a weak D call TRBD1 (8 bases). The CDR3 is 14 residues long. With 5 bases removed from V and 3 bases from J, the gap between germline ends came to 14 bases. CDR1 LNHDA and CDR2 SQIVND come from the germline V gene (reference sequence).